A selection of T cell receptor beta chains follows, all from one sample in a study of vaccination effects on CD4 cells after COVID-19. Their cognate antigens are unknown. TCRdb keeps only in-frame clones here, not all; method: immunoSEQ multiplex PCR. The repertoire holds 40,000 to 50,000 clones, with about 68% as singletons. The sequencing used CD4+ T cells from PBMCs cultured with a peptide pool, collected before COVID-19 vaccination. Every receptor here comes from a human donor who had a prior SARS-CoV-2 infection. Each CDR3 is given with its conserved first and last residue. D genes are given only for firm matches. For some rows the clone size is stated as once, few or many, or as a class when expanded; others skip it.

v_call	cdr3_length	j_call	d_call	clone_size	cdr3_nt	cdr3_aa
TRBV7-2	15	TRBJ2-7	-	-	TGTGCCAGCAGCCAGGCGGCTAGCGAAGCCTACGAGCAGTACTTC	CASSQAASEAYEQYF
TRBV3-1/TRBV3-2	15	TRBJ1-2	TRBD1	-	TGTGCCAGCAGCCAACCGGGACAGTCTTACTATGGCTACACCTTC	CASSQPGQSYYGYTF
TRBV28	12	TRBJ1-5	-	few	TGTGCCAGCAGTTTATATCGTCAGCCCCAGCATTTT	CASSLYRQPQHF
TRBV10-1	11	TRBJ1-1	-	-	TGCGCCAGCGCCCCAGGGGCAGCTTCTTTCTTT	CASAPGAASFF
TRBV18	12	TRBJ2-3	-	-	TGTGCCAGCTCACCGGATTCTGATACGCAGTATTTT	CASSPDSDTQYF
TRBV7-2	15	TRBJ1-2	-	few	TGTGCCAGCAGCCAACGAGGGGGTGGGAACTATGGCTACACCTTC	CASSQRGGGNYGYTF
TRBV7-6	18	TRBJ2-3	-	-	TGTGCCAGCAGCTTAGGATCAGACAGAAAGGTAACAGCAGATACGCAGTATTTT	CASSLGSDRKVTADTQYF
TRBV19	15	TRBJ1-2	-	-	TGTGCCAGTAGTATTGGGCCGGGGGTGGTCTATGGCTACACCTTC	CASSIGPGVVYGYTF
TRBV6-2/TRBV6-3	16	TRBJ2-5	TRBD1	-	TGTGCCAGCACCCCGCGCGGACAGGGGGATCCCGGGACCCAGTACTTC	CASTPRGQGDPGTQYF
TRBV18	16	TRBJ2-1	TRBD1	-	TGTGCCAGCTCACCTCTTGCAGGACAGGGCAACAATGAGCAGTTCTTC	CASSPLAGQGNNEQFF
TRBV29-1	11	TRBJ1-1	-	-	TGCAGCGTTGCAGGGTACACTGAAGCTTTCTTT	CSVAGYTEAFF
TRBV4-2	15	TRBJ2-7	TRBD1	-	TGTGCCAGCAGACAGGGACAGGGGGCGCCCGGCGAGCAGTACTTC	CASRQGQGAPGEQYF
TRBV7-8	16	TRBJ2-3	-	-	TGTGCCAGCAGCCGGCGGGTAGGGGGGGACACAGATACGCAGTATTTT	CASSRRVGGDTDTQYF
TRBV3-1/TRBV3-2	16	TRBJ2-5	TRBD2	few	TGTGCCAGCAGCCACTGGACTAGCGGGAGGGCAGAGACCCAGTACTTC	CASSHWTSGRAETQYF
TRBV6-5	13	TRBJ1-2	-	-	TGTGCCATTCGGTCTGAGGGAATCTATGGCTACACCTTC	CAIRSEGIYGYTF
TRBV15	13	TRBJ2-7	-	-	TGTGCCACCAGCATGAGAGAACCCTACGAGCAGTACTTC	CATSMREPYEQYF
TRBV4-3	21	TRBJ2-3	TRBD2	once	TGCGCCAGCAGCCAAGATCTCGGGAGCGGGAATCCGGCCGGTAGCACAGATACGCAGTATTTT	CASSQDLGSGNPAGSTDTQYF
TRBV11-2	14	TRBJ2-7	-	-	TGTGCCAGCAGCCCAATCCGAGGGGAGAGCGAGCAGTACTTC	CASSPIRGESEQYF
TRBV11-2	14	TRBJ1-1	-	-	TGTGCCAGCAGCTCCGGGACTTTCTACACTGAAGCTTTCTTT	CASSSGTFYTEAFF
TRBV28	15	TRBJ2-4	-	-	TGTGCCAGCGTTGGTGGGGGGACTGCCAAAAACATTCAGTACTTC	CASVGGGTAKNIQYF
TRBV19	18	TRBJ2-1	TRBD2	-	TGTGCCAGTAGTATAGGGGGGGGACTAGCGGGCATAAACAATGAGCAGTTCTTC	CASSIGGGLAGINNEQFF
TRBV12-3/TRBV12-4	13	TRBJ2-5	-	-	TGTGCCAGCAGTTTAGGGGGGCCGGAGACCCAGTACTTC	CASSLGGPETQYF
TRBV30	12	TRBJ1-1	-	-	TGTGCCTGGAGAAGGAAGTACACTGAAGCTTTCTTT	CAWRRKYTEAFF
TRBV4-3	19	TRBJ1-5	-	-	TGCGCCAGCAGCCAAGATGTGTGGGACAAACTTTATAGCAATCAGCCCCAGCATTTT	CASSQDVWDKLYSNQPQHF
TRBV9	15	TRBJ1-4	-	-	TGTGCCAGCAGCGTAGGACAGCCGTCTAATGAAAAACTGTTTTTT	CASSVGQPSNEKLFF
TRBV12-3/TRBV12-4	12	TRBJ1-2	-	-	TGTGCCAGCAGTTTCAGACCCGTGGGCTACACCTTC	CASSFRPVGYTF
TRBV19	12	TRBJ2-1	-	-	TGTGCCAGTAGTATGGTGGGACATGAGCAGTTCTTC	CASSMVGHEQFF